These 5 T cell receptor beta chains were sequenced from one sample in a study of cytotoxic CD8 clonotypes in ibrutinib-treated CLL. Method: immunoSEQ multiplex PCR; TCRdb's copy keeps in-frame clones and lacks some. This sample yields thousands of clones, of which under 85% are seen a single time; around 37% belongs to the top ten. The starting material was PBMCs, obtained before ibrutinib treatment. The origin of the receptors is a human donor with chronic lymphocytic leukemia.

By proportion, this clone is hyperexpanded. This chain joins TRBV2 and TRBJ1-1; unclear D gene. Looked up from germline, CDR1 is SNHLY and CDR2 is FYNNEI. This CDR3 is 14 amino acids long. V gave up 4 bases and J gave up 1 base, with 10 bases separating them. The chain's CDR3 is CASSGGLSNTEAFF. CDR3 in DNA: TGTGCCAGCAGTGGCGGGCTTTCGAACACTGAAGCTTTCTTT.

The chain employs TRBV15 and TRBJ1-4; D possibly corresponds to TRBD1 (5 bases). The CDR3 has 18 amino acids. Germline V gives CDR1 LNHNV, CDR2 YYDKDF (reference sequence). V gave up 0 bases and J gave up 8 bases, with 22 bases separating them. The CDR3 loop is CATSRDPALVTPGEKLFF. The CDR3 coding sequence is TGTGCCACCAGCAGAGATCCGGCGCTTGTGACGCCAGGGGAAAAACTGTTTTTT.

V gene TRBV27 combines with J gene TRBJ2-7, with 7 nucleotides matching TRBD2. This CDR3 comprises 15 residues. The germline CDR1 and CDR2 sequences are MNHEY and SMNVEV (reference sequence). The ends lost 8 bases at V and 7 bases at J; junction bases unmatched: 17. The CDR3 spells CASRLGREPTGEQYF. The CDR3 nucleotides read TGTGCCAGCCGTCTTGGGAGGGAGCCGACGGGGGAGCAGTACTTC.

The V call is TRBV2, the J call TRBJ2-3; 11 positions agree with TRBD2. Germline V gives CDR1 SNHLY, CDR2 FYNNEI. The CDR3 runs 18 residues. The junction had 13 bases not matched to a gene; V was cut back by 7 bases and J by 1 base. In DNA, the CDR3 is TGTGCCAGCAAACTAGCGGGGGCCCCGACTGCTGGCACAGATACGCAGTATTTT. Translating gives CASKLAGAPTAGTDTQYF.

The rearrangement joins TRBV9 to TRBJ2-3, with 9 positions matching TRBD2. CDR1 and CDR2 (germline): SGDLS, YYNGEE. This CDR3 is 16 amino acids long. With 3 bases clipped from V and 3 bases from J, the junction kept 8 bases outside the gene matches. The CDR3 loop reads CASSGDSGRGTDTQYF. In DNA, the CDR3 is TGTGCCAGCAGCGGGGATAGCGGGAGAGGAACAGATACGCAGTATTTT.